The source of this T cell receptor (beta chain) is a study of blood T cell repertoires in COVID-19. Data came from immunoSEQ multiplex PCR; TCRdb stores just in-frame clones and leaves some out. The sample has some 300,000 clones, 85% to 95% seen once; the top ten hold 3% to 5%. The ends lost 2 bases at V and 2 bases at J; junction bases unmatched: 9. Looked up from germline, CDR1 is LGHDT and CDR2 is YNNKEL (reference sequence). The CDR3 contains 17 residues. Participant-given clinical history determined each cohort assignment. This TCR derives from a woman in her 30s who had been exposed to COVID-19. This rearrangement joins TRBV3-1 (or the pseudogene TRBV3-2) to TRBJ1-3, with TRBD1 matching over 7 bases. The sample was PBMCs or T cells enriched from blood (not recorded which). In nucleotides, the CDR3 is TGTGCCAGCAGCCAAACCCCGAGGCAGGGGGCTGGAAACACCATATATTTT. It codes for CASSQTPRQGAGNTIYF.